This T cell receptor beta chain came from a study of blood T cell repertoires in COVID-19. Here immunoSEQ multiplex PCR was the method, and the copy in TCRdb shows in-frame clones only, minus some. The sample lists 150,000 to 180,000 clones, about three quarters occurring once. The CDR3 runs to 14 residues. Trimming took 4 bases from V and 2 from J, leaving 12 bases between them. CDR1 is SGHRS and CDR2 is YFSETQ in the germline V gene. This sequence was found in an elderly man with acute or convalescent COVID-19. Sequenced: peripheral blood. The chain carries TRBV5-1 and TRBJ2-5; a weak D match, TRBD1 (6 bases). CDR3 residues: CASSRDNPQETQYF. CDR3 DNA: TGCGCCAGCAGCCGGGACAACCCTCAAGAGACCCAGTACTTC.